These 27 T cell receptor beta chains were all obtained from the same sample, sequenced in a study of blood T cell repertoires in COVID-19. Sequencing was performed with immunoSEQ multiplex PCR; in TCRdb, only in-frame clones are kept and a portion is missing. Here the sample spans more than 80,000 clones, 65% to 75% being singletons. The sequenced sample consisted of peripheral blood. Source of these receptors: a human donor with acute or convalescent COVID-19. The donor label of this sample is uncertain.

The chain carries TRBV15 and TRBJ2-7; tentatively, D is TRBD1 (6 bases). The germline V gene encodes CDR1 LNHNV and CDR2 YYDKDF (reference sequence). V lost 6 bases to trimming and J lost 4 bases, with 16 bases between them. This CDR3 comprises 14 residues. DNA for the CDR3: TGTGCCACCAGTCGGGACATCTCCTCGTACGAGCAGTACGTC. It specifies CATSRDISSYEQYV.

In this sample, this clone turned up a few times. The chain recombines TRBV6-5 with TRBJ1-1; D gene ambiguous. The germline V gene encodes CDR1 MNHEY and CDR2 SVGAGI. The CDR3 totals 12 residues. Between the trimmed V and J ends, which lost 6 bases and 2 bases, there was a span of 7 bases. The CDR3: CASREGNTEAFF. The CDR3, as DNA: TGTGCCAGCAGGGAGGGCAACACTGAAGCTTTCTTT.

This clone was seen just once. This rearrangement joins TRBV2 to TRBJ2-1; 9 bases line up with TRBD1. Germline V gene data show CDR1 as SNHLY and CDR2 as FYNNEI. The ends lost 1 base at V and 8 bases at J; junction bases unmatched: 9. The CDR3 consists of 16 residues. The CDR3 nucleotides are TGTGCCAGCAGTGAAGGGCCCCCGGGGACAGGGCATGAGCAGTTCTTC. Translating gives CASSEGPPGTGHEQFF.

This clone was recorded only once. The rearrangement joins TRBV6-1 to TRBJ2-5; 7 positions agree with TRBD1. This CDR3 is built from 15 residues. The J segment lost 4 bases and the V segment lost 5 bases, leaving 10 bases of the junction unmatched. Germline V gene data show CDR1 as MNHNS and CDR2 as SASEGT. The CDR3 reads CASSKKTGPSETQYF. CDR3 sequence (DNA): TGTGCCAGCAGTAAGAAGACAGGGCCGTCAGAGACCCAGTACTTC.

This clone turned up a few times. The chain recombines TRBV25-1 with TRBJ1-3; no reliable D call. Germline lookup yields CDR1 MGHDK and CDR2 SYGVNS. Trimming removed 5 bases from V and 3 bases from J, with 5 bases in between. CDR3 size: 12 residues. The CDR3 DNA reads TGTGCCAGCAGTATCAGTGGAAACACCATATATTTT. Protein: CASSISGNTIYF.

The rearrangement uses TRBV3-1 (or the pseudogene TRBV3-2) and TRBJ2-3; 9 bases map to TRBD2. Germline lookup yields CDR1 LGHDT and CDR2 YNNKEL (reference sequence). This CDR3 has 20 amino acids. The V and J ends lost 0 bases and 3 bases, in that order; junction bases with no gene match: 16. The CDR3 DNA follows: TGTGCCAGCAGCCAAGATTGGCGGGGGGGCGGTAGAATAGGGACAGATACGCAGTATTTT. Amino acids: CASSQDWRGGGRIGTDTQYF.

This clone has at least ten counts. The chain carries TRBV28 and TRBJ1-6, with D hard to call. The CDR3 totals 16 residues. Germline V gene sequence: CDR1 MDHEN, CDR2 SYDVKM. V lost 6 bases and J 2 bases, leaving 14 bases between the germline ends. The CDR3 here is CASRSSGGTYNSPLHF. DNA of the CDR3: TGTGCCAGCAGGTCCTCCGGAGGGACCTATAATTCACCCCTCCACTTT. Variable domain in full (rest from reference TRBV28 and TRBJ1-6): DVKVTQSSRYLVKRTGEKVFLECVQDMDHENMFWYRQDPGLGLRLIYFSYDVKMKEKGDIPEGYSVSREKKERFSLILESASTNQTSMYLCASRSSGGTYNSPLHFGNGTRLTVT.

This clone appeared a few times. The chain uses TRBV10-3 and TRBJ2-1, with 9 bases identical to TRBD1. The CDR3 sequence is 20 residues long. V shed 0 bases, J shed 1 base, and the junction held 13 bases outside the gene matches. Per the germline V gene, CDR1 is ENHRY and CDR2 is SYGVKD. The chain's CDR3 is CAISESMGATGGPSYNEQFF. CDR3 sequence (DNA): TGTGCCATCAGTGAGTCGATGGGCGCTACAGGGGGCCCGTCCTACAATGAGCAGTTCTTC.

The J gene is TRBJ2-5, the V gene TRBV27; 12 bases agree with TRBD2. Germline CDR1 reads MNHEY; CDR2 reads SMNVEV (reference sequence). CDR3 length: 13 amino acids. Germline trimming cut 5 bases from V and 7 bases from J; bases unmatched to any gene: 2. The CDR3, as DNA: TGTGCCAGCAGTGGACTAGCGGGGTGGACCCAGTACTTC. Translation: CASSGLAGWTQYF.

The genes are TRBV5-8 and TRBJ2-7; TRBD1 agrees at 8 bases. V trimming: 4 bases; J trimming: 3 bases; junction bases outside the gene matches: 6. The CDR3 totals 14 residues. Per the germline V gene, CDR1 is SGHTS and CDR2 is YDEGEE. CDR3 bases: TGTGCCAGCAGCCCGCGGACAGGGTTCTACGAGCAGTACTTC. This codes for CASSPRTGFYEQYF.

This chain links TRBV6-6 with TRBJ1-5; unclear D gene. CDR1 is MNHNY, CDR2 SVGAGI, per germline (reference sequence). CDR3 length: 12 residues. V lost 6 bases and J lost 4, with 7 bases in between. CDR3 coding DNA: TGTGCCAGCAGCCTGAGTAATCAGCCCCAGCATTTT. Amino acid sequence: CASSLSNQPQHF.

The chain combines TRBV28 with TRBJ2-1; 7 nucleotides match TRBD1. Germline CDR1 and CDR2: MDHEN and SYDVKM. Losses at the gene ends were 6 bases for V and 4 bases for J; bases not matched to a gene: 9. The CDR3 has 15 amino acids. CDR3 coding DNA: TGTGCCAGCAGACCCGGGACAGCTAAATACAATGAGCAGTTCTTC. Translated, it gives CASRPGTAKYNEQFF.

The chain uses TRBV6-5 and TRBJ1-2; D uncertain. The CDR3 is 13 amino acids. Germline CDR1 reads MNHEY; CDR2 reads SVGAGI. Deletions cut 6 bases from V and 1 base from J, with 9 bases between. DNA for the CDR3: TGTGCCAGCAGAGAGACACTTAACTATGGCTACACCTTC. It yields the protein CASRETLNYGYTF.

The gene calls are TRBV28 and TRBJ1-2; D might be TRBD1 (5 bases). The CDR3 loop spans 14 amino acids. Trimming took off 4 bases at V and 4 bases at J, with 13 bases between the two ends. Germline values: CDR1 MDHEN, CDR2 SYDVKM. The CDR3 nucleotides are TGTGCCAGCAGTTCCCGACAGAGGCCCTATGGCTACACCTTC. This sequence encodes CASSSRQRPYGYTF.

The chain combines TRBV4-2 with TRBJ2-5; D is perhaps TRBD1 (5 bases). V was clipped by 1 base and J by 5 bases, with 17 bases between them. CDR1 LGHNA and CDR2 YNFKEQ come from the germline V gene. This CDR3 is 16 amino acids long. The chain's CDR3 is CASSQGQGTPKETQYF. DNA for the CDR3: TGTGCCAGCAGCCAAGGGCAGGGAACCCCAAAGGAGACCCAGTACTTC.

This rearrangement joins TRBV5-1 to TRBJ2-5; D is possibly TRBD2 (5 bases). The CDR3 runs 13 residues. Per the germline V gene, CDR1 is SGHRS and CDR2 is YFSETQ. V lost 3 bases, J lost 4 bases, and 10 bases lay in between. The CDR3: CASSSWTGETQYF. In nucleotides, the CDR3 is TGCGCCAGCAGCTCGTGGACTGGAGAGACCCAGTACTTC.

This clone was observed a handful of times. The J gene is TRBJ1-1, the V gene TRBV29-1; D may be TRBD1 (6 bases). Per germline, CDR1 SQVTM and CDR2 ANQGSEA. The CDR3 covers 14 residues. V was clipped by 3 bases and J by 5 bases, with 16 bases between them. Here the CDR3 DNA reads TGCAGCGTTGATCCCCACGGGGGGCGGACTGAAGCTTTCTTT. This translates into CSVDPHGGRTEAFF.

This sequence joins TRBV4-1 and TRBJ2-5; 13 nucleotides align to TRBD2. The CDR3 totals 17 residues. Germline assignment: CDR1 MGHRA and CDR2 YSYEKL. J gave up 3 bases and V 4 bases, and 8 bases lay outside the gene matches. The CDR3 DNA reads TGCGCCAGCAGCCCTCGACTAGCGGGGGGTATCAAAGAGACCCAGTACTTC. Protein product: CASSPRLAGGIKETQYF.

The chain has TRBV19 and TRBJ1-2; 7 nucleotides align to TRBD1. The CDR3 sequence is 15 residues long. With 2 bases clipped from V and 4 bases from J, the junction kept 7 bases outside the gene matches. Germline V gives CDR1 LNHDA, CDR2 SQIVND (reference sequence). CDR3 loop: CASSIWYRGGYGYTF. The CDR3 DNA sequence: TGTGCCAGTAGTATATGGTACAGGGGTGGCTATGGCTACACCTTC.

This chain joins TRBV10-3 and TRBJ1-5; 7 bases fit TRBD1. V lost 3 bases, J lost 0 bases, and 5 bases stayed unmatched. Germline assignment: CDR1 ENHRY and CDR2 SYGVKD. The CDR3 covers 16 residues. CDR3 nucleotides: TGTGCCATCAGTGACAAGACAGGGCTTAGCAATCAGCCCCAGCATTTT. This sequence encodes CAISDKTGLSNQPQHF.

The CDR3 bases are TGTGCCTGGAGTACTAGCGGGGGGGCTACGGAGACCCAGTACTTC. Protein product: CAWSTSGGATETQYF. The V call is TRBV30, the J call TRBJ2-5; 13 bases align to TRBD2. This CDR3 comprises 15 residues. The trim removed 2 bases at V and 5 bases at J, leaving 5 bases unmatched. Germline values: CDR1 GTSNPN, CDR2 SVGIG (reference sequence).

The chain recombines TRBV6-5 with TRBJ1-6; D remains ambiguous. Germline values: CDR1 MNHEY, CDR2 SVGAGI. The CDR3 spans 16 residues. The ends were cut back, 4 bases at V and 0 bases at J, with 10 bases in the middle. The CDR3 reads CASSFTRSSYNSPLHF. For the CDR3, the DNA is TGTGCCAGCAGTTTTACTCGAAGCTCCTATAATTCACCCCTCCACTTT.

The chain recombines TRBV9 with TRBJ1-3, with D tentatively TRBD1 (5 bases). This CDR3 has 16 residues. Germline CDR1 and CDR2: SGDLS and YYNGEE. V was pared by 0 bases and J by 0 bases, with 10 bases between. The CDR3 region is CASSVAGSHSGNTIYF. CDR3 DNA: TGTGCCAGCAGCGTAGCAGGGTCACACTCTGGAAACACCATATATTTT. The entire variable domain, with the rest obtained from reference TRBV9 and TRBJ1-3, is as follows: DSGVTQTPKHLITATGQRVTLRCSPRSGDLSVYWYQQSLDQGLQFLIQYYNGEERAKGNILERFSAQQFPDLHSELNLSSLELGDSALYFCASSVAGSHSGNTIYFGEGSWLTVV.

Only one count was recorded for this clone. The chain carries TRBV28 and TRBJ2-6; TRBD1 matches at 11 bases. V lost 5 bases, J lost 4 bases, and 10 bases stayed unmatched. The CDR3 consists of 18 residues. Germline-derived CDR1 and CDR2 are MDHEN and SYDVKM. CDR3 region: CASSASDRGRVGANVLTF. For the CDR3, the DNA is TGTGCCAGCAGTGCTTCGGACAGGGGGCGCGTAGGGGCCAACGTCCTGACTTTC.

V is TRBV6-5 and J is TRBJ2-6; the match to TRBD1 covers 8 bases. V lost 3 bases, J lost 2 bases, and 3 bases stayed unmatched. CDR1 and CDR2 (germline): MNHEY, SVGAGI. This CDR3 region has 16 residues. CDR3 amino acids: CASSYRQGTGANVLTF. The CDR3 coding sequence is TGTGCCAGCAGTTATCGACAGGGGACTGGGGCCAACGTCCTGACTTTC.

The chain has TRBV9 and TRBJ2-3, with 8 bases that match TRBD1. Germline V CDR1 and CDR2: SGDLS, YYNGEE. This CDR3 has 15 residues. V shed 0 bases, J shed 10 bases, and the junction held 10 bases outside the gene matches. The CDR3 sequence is CASSVAVRGQGSQYF. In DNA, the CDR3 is TGTGCCAGCAGCGTAGCCGTAAGAGGACAGGGTTCGCAGTATTTT.

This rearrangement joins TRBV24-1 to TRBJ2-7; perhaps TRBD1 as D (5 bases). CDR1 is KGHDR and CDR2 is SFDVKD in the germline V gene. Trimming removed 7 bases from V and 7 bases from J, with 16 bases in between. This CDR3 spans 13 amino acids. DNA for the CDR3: TGTGCCACCAGCGAGATCAGGGTCGGGGAGCAGTACTTC. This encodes CATSEIRVGEQYF.